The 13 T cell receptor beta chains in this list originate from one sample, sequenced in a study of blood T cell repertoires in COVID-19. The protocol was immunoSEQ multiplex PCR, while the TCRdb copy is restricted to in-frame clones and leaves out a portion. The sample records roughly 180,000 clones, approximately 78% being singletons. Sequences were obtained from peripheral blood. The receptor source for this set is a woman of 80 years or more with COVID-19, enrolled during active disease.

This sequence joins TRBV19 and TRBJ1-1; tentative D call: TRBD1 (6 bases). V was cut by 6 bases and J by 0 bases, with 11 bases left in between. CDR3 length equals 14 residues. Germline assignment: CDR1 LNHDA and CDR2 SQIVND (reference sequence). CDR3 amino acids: CASSSDRVNTEAFF. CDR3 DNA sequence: TGTGCCAGTAGCTCGGACAGAGTGAACACTGAAGCTTTCTTT.

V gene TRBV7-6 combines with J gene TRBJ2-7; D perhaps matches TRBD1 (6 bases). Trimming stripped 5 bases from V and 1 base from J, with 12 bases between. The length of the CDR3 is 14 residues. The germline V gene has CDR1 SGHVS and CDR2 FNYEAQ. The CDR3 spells CASSPRGHSYEQYF. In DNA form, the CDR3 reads TGTGCCAGCAGCCCTAGGGGACATTCCTACGAGCAGTACTTC.

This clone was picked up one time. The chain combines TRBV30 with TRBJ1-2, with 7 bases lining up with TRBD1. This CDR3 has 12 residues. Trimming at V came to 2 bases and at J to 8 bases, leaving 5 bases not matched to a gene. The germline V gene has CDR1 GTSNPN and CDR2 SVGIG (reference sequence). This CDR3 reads CAWSLGGGGYTF. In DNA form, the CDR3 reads TGTGCCTGGAGTCTAGGGGGCGGAGGCTACACCTTC.

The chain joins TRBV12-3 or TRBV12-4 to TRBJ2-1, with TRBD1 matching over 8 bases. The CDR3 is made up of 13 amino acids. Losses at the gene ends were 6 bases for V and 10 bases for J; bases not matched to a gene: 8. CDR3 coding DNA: TGTGCCAGCAGCGACTTACAGGGGGAAGAGCAGTTCTTC. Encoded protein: CASSDLQGEEQFF.

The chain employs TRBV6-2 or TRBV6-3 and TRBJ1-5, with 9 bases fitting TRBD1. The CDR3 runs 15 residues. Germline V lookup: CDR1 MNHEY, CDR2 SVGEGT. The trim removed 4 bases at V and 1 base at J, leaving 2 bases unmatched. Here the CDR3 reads CASSWDRASNQPQHF. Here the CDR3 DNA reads TGTGCCAGCAGTTGGGACAGGGCCAGCAATCAGCCCCAGCATTTT.

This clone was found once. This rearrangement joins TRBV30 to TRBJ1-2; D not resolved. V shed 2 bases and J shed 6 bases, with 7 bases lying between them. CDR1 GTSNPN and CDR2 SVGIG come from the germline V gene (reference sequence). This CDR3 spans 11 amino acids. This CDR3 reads CAWSPSHGYTF. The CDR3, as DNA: TGTGCCTGGAGTCCTAGCCATGGCTACACCTTC.

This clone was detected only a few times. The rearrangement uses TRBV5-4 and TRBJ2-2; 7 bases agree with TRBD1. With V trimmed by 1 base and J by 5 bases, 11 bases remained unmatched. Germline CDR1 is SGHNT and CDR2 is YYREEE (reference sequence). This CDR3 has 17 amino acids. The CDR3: CASSLPAGIRGTGELFF. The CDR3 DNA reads TGTGCCAGCAGCTTGCCGGCAGGCATCAGGGGGACCGGGGAGCTGTTTTTT.

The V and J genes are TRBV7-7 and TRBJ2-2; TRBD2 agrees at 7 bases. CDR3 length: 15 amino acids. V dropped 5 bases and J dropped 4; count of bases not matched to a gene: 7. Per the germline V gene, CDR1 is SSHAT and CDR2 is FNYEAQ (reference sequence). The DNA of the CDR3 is TGTGCCAGCAGCCCAACTAGCGTACCCACCGGGGAGCTGTTTTTT. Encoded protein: CASSPTSVPTGELFF.

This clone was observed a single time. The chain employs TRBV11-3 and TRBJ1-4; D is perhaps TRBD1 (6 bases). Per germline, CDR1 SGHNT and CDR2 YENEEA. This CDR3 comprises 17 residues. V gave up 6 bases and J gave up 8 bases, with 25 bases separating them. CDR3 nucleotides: TGTGCCAGCAGACGCGACAGGAGAACGGGCTTGAGGGAAAAACTGTTTTTT. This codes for CASRRDRRTGLREKLFF. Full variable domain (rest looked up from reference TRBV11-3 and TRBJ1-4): EAGVVQSPRYKIIEKKQPVAFWCNPISGHNTLYWYLQNLGQGPELLIRYENEEAVDDSQLPKDRFSAERLKGVDSTLKIQPAELGDSAVYLCASRRDRRTGLREKLFFGSGTQLSVL.

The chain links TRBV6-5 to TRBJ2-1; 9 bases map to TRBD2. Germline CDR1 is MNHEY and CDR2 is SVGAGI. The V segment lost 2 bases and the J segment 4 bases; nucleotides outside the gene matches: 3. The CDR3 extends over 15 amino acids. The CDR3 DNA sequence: TGTGCCAGCAGTTACCGGGCGGGGGGGTACAATGAGCAGTTCTTC. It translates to CASSYRAGGYNEQFF.

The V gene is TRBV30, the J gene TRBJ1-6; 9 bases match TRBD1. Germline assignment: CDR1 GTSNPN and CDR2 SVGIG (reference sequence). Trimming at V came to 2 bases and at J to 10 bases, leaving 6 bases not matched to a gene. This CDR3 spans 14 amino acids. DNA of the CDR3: TGTGCCTGGAGTCCGGGACAGGGAGGATCACCCCTCCACTTT. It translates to CAWSPGQGGSPLHF.

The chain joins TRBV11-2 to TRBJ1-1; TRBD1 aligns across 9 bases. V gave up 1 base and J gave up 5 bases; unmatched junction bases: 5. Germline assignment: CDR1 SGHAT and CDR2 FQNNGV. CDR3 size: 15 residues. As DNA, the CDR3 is TGTGCCAGCAGCTTAGGACAGGGGGGAGGGACTGAAGCTTTCTTT. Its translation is CASSLGQGGGTEAFF. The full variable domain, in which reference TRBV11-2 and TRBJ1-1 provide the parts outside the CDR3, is EAGVAQSPRYKIIEKRQSVAFWCNPISGHATLYWYQQILGQGPKLLIQFQNNGVVDDSQLPKDRFSAERLKGVDSTLKIQPAKLEDSAVYLCASSLGQGGGTEAFFGQGTRLTVV.

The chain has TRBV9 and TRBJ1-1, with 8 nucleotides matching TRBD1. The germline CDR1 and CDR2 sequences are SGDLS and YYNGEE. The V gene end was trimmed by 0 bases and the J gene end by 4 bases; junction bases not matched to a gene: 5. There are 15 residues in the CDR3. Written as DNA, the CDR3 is TGTGCCAGCAGCGTAGCTCCTACAGGGGGCACTGAAGCTTTCTTT. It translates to CASSVAPTGGTEAFF.